What follows are 30 T cell receptor beta chains derived from one specimen sequenced in a study of shared clonotypes between healthy human individuals. Only in-frame clones appear in the TCRdb table, and some are missing; sequencing was by immunoSEQ multiplex PCR. The sample lists approximately 620,000 clones; 95% to 98% were seen once. Sequenced: naive CD4+ T cells sorted from blood. The sample's subset: CD45RA+ positively selected. These receptor sequences come from a woman aged 25-40 years in good health.

V gene TRBV30 combines with J gene TRBJ2-1, with D hard to call. The length of the CDR3 is 15 residues. V shed 3 bases and J shed 0 bases, with 12 bases lying between them. CDR1 is GTSNPN and CDR2 is SVGIG in the germline V gene (reference sequence). In nucleotides, the CDR3 is TGTGCCTGGAGCCTCCCTAAGAGCTCCTACAATGAGCAGTTCTTC. Translated, it gives CAWSLPKSSYNEQFF.

V usage is TRBV23-1 and J usage is TRBJ2-6, with 9 bases lining up with TRBD2. TRBV23-1 is classed as an ORF, of uncertain function. The CDR3 is made up of 18 amino acids. The J segment lost 0 bases and the V segment lost 3 bases, leaving 6 bases of the junction unmatched. The CDR3 nucleotides are TGCGCCAGCAGTCAGGGCGGAGCGGGAGGCTCTGGGGCCAACGTCCTGACTTTC. Protein: CASSQGGAGGSGANVLTF.

This clone is a singleton in its sample. This chain joins TRBV19 and TRBJ1-2, with TRBD1 matching over 7 bases. The CDR3 runs 16 residues. Germline V lookup: CDR1 LNHDA, CDR2 SQIVND (reference sequence). V shed 6 bases, J shed 5 bases, and the junction held 15 bases outside the gene matches. The CDR3 protein is CASRGSRTGLRYGYTF. For the CDR3, the DNA is TGTGCCAGTAGGGGTTCTCGGACAGGCCTGAGGTATGGCTACACCTTC.

This clone was recorded only once. Other DNA variants within this sample encode the same CDR3. The gene calls are TRBV5-4 and TRBJ2-7; 8 positions agree with TRBD2. Germline V gene data show CDR1 as SGHNT and CDR2 as YYREEE (reference sequence). The CDR3 runs 16 residues. V was clipped by 0 bases and J by 0 bases; unmatched bases: 5. The CDR3 region is CASSLGGGRSSYEQYF. The CDR3 nucleotides read TGTGCCAGCAGCTTGGGGGGCGGGAGGAGCTCCTACGAGCAGTACTTC.

V gene TRBV6-5 combines with J gene TRBJ2-1; weak D call: TRBD2 (5 bases). The germline V and J ends were trimmed by 8 bases and 3 bases, with 17 bases remaining between them. Germline lookup yields CDR1 MNHEY and CDR2 SVGAGI. There are 15 residues in the CDR3. CDR3 protein: CASAMGVNHYNEQFF. The CDR3 DNA is TGTGCCAGCGCTATGGGAGTCAACCACTACAATGAGCAGTTCTTC.

V usage is TRBV28 and J usage is TRBJ2-4; D not certain. CDR3 length: 14 amino acids. Trimming pared 8 bases from V and 0 bases from J, leaving 11 bases between. Germline loops: CDR1 MDHEN, CDR2 SYDVKM. The CDR3 is CASVGSLAKNIQYF. CDR3 sequence (DNA): TGTGCCAGCGTAGGATCCTTAGCCAAAAACATTCAGTACTTC.

This chain links TRBV6-4 with TRBJ2-7; TRBD2 matches at 8 bases. CDR1 MRHNA and CDR2 SNTAGT come from the germline V gene. This CDR3 has 13 amino acids. With 5 bases clipped from V and 4 bases from J, the junction kept 4 bases outside the gene matches. The CDR3 region is CASSQRLAYEQYF. DNA of the CDR3: TGTGCCAGCAGTCAACGACTAGCGTACGAGCAGTACTTC.

V and J are TRBV7-9 and TRBJ1-6; D call uncertain. The V gene's germline CDR1 is SEHNR and CDR2 FQNEAQ (reference sequence). Trimming pared 1 base from V and 5 bases from J, leaving 18 bases between. The CDR3 runs to 18 residues. The CDR3 reads CASSLVGQSTGHNSPLHF. In DNA, the CDR3 is TGTGCCAGCAGCTTAGTAGGGCAGTCCACCGGCCATAATTCACCCCTCCACTTT.

This clone occurred once. The chain carries TRBV28 and TRBJ2-5; 8 bases are shared with TRBD2. The CDR3 is made up of 14 amino acids. From germline, CDR1 is MDHEN and CDR2 SYDVKM. The V gene end was trimmed by 2 bases and the J gene end by 3 bases; junction bases not matched to a gene: 2. The CDR3 loop reads CASSLLAGEETQYF. The CDR3, as DNA: TGTGCCAGCAGTTTACTAGCGGGCGAAGAGACCCAGTACTTC.

This sequence joins TRBV28 and TRBJ2-7; the match to TRBD2 covers 9 bases. Trimming cost V 6 bases and J 7 bases; bases outside gene matches: 16. This CDR3 spans 16 amino acids. The germline CDR1 and CDR2 sequences are MDHEN and SYDVKM. The CDR3 region is CASRVGLARGLGEQYF. CDR3 sequence (DNA): TGTGCCAGCAGGGTAGGACTAGCGAGGGGACTAGGGGAGCAGTACTTC.

The chain carries TRBV10-3 and TRBJ2-1, with 10 nucleotides matching TRBD1. The germline gives CDR1 ENHRY, CDR2 SYGVKD. Losses at the gene ends were 6 bases for V and 7 bases for J; bases not matched to a gene: 9. The CDR3 sequence is 15 residues long. CDR3 amino acids: CAISIGQGERNEQFF. The CDR3 nucleotides are TGTGCCATCAGCATAGGACAGGGGGAGAGGAATGAGCAGTTCTTC.

The chain combines TRBV19 with TRBJ2-7; D gene unclear. Trimming took off 4 bases at V and 5 bases at J, with 6 bases between the two ends. The CDR3 length is 11 residues. The germline V gene has CDR1 LNHDA and CDR2 SQIVND (reference sequence). CDR3 DNA: TGTGCCAGTAGTAGTGGGCACGAGCAGTACTTC. As protein: CASSSGHEQYF.

The chain is built from TRBV28 and TRBJ2-5; the D is unclear. The germline gives CDR1 MDHEN, CDR2 SYDVKM. This CDR3 has 13 residues. V gave up 8 bases and J gave up 6 bases, with 16 bases separating them. The CDR3, as DNA: TGTGCCAGCGGTATCAGGTTAAGGAAGACCCAGTACTTC. It translates to CASGIRLRKTQYF.

The rearrangement uses TRBV7-8 and TRBJ1-5, with 10 bases that match TRBD1. The CDR3 is 17 residues long. V shed 5 bases and J 1 base; nucleotides not matched to a gene: 8. The germline CDR1 and CDR2 sequences are SGHVS and FQNEAQ. The CDR3: CASSLTRDRGSNQPQHF. The CDR3 DNA follows: TGTGCCAGCAGCCTCACCCGGGACAGGGGAAGCAATCAGCCCCAGCATTTT.

CDR3 DNA sequence: TGTGCCAGCAGCTTCCCGTCCGGGTATGAGCAGTTCTTC. The encoded protein is CASSFPSGYEQFF. V and J are TRBV7-2 and TRBJ2-1; D is undetermined. The germline V gene encodes CDR1 SGHTA and CDR2 FQGNSA. The CDR3 has 13 amino acids. The V and J ends lost 3 bases and 8 bases respectively, with 11 bases between them.

This clone was seen only once. The chain is built from TRBV4-2 and TRBJ2-1, with D uncertain. This CDR3 has 13 amino acids. Germline V lookup: CDR1 LGHNA, CDR2 YNFKEQ. V lost 4 bases and J lost 8, with 12 bases in between. The CDR3 nucleotides read TGTGCCAGCAGCCGGAGACGGTTCGATGAGCAGTTCTTC. The encoded protein is CASSRRRFDEQFF.

This sequence joins TRBV5-1 and TRBJ2-5; weak D call: TRBD1 (6 bases). The V gene's germline CDR1 is SGHRS and CDR2 YFSETQ. The CDR3 is 15 residues long. The ends were cut back, 4 bases at V and 0 bases at J, with 13 bases in the middle. The CDR3 nucleotides are TGCGCCAGCAGCGTACCTACAGGGAACCAAGAGACCCAGTACTTC. Protein: CASSVPTGNQETQYF.

The J gene is TRBJ1-1, the V gene TRBV28; unclear D gene. The CDR3 sequence is 11 residues long. Germline V lookup: CDR1 MDHEN, CDR2 SYDVKM. V lost 0 bases, J lost 5 bases, and 1 base lay in between. CDR3: CASSLWTEAFF. CDR3 in DNA: TGTGCCAGCAGTTTATGGACTGAAGCTTTCTTT.

This clone occurred once. This chain connects TRBV28 to TRBJ1-5, with D maybe TRBD1 (6 bases). Trimming took 7 bases from V and 3 from J, leaving 16 bases between them. The CDR3 totals 15 residues. Germline CDR1 reads MDHEN; CDR2 reads SYDVKM. In nucleotides, the CDR3 is TGTGCCAGCACCACCAAGCGACAGGTCAATCAGCCCCAGCATTTT. It codes for CASTTKRQVNQPQHF.

The chain recombines TRBV7-9 with TRBJ2-1; TRBD2 matches at 11 bases. The CDR3 spans 13 residues. Germline CDR1 and CDR2: SEHNR and FQNEAQ (reference sequence). The V and J ends lost 10 bases and 3 bases, in that order; junction bases with no gene match: 2. The CDR3 is CATGTSGYNEQFF. The CDR3 DNA reads as TGTGCCACAGGGACTAGCGGCTACAATGAGCAGTTCTTC.

This sequence joins TRBV29-1 and TRBJ2-5, with 10 bases lining up with TRBD2. The closer fit of TRBJ2-7 to the DNA end suggests the J call may be wrong. The CDR3 extends over 14 amino acids. Germline V lookup: CDR1 SQVTM, CDR2 ANQGSEA. The CDR3 bases are TGCAGCGTTGTTCCTAGCGGGAGTGTCCGCGAGCAGTACTTC. Its translation: CSVVPSGSVREQYF.

This clone was counted once. This sequence joins TRBV2 and TRBJ2-7, with 8 bases fitting TRBD1. There are 15 residues in the CDR3. Germline loops: CDR1 SNHLY, CDR2 FYNNEI. J was trimmed by 5 bases and V by 6 bases; bases with no gene match: 12. Here the CDR3 DNA reads TGTGCCAGCAGAAAGGACAGGGTCGGGGGCGACGAGCAGTACTTC. This codes for CASRKDRVGGDEQYF.

The V and J genes are TRBV2 and TRBJ2-7; 8 nucleotides line up with TRBD2. The trim removed 2 bases at V and 6 bases at J, leaving 6 bases unmatched. Looked up from germline, CDR1 is SNHLY and CDR2 is FYNNEI. This CDR3 region has 14 residues. This CDR3 is CASSEFAGGPEQYF. CDR3 nucleotides: TGTGCCAGCAGTGAATTTGCGGGAGGTCCCGAGCAGTACTTC.

The genes are TRBV15 and TRBJ1-2; the D gene is possibly TRBD1 (5 bases). This CDR3 region has 17 residues. V was trimmed by 1 base and J by 4 bases, leaving 19 bases between them. Germline values: CDR1 LNHNV, CDR2 YYDKDF (reference sequence). Here the CDR3 reads CATSRVKGTGFGYGYTF. The CDR3 nucleotides are TGTGCCACCAGCAGAGTTAAAGGGACGGGATTTGGCTATGGCTACACCTTC.

The rearrangement uses TRBV20-1 and TRBJ1-1; no reliable D call. CDR3 size: 11 residues. Germline V lookup: CDR1 DFQATT, CDR2 SNEGSKA (reference sequence). The ends were cut back, 5 bases at V and 8 bases at J, with 12 bases in the middle. The CDR3 region is CSAGPSLEAFF. For the CDR3, the DNA is TGCAGTGCTGGACCCAGTTTAGAAGCTTTCTTT.

The V gene is TRBV5-1, the J gene TRBJ2-7, with 8 bases identical to TRBD1. Germline trimming cut 2 bases from V and 6 bases from J; bases unmatched to any gene: 7. CDR3 size: 14 residues. Per germline, CDR1 SGHRS and CDR2 YFSETQ. The CDR3 loop reads CASSFQDREVEQYF. The CDR3 DNA reads as TGCGCCAGCAGCTTCCAGGACAGGGAAGTCGAGCAGTACTTC.

V and J are TRBV21-1 and TRBJ2-7; no DNA check was done on the table's D call, TRBD2. TRBV21-1 is shown as a pseudogene. CDR3 length: 17 residues. The CDR3 region has the DNA TGTGCCAGCAGCAAAGCTCAGGGAGGGGGGTTCTCCTACGAGCAGTACTTC. Its protein product is CASSKAQGGGFSYEQYF.

The rearrangement links TRBV6-5 to TRBJ2-7; TRBD2 matches at 7 bases. V dropped 1 base and J dropped 2; count of bases not matched to a gene: 2. The germline gives CDR1 MNHEY, CDR2 SVGAGI. CDR3 length: 14 amino acids. The CDR3 coding sequence is TGTGCCAGCAGTTACTTCGGGACTACCTACGAGCAGTACTTC. Translated: CASSYFGTTYEQYF.

The chain recombines TRBV29-1 with TRBJ2-5; the match to TRBD1 covers 7 bases. The better agreement between TRBJ2-7 and the DNA end casts doubt on the J call. Germline lookup yields CDR1 SQVTM and CDR2 ANQGSEA. The CDR3 spans 15 residues. CDR3 bases: TGCAGCGTTGGGGATGAGACAGGGCTATCCTACGAGCAGTACTTC. Amino acid sequence: CSVGDETGLSYEQYF.

The genes are TRBV5-1 and TRBJ1-2; the D is unclear. The ends were cut back, 4 bases at V and 7 bases at J, with 14 bases in the middle. The V gene's germline CDR1 is SGHRS and CDR2 YFSETQ. CDR3 length: 13 residues. The CDR3 DNA reads TGCGCCAGCAGCCCGAGGGCAGGTTCTGGCTACACCTTC. Its translation is CASSPRAGSGYTF.